The T cell receptor beta chain described here comes from a study of post-analysis software for immune sequencing data. Notes on the study in general: The five TRBV segments detected at higher frequency in patients than in controls included TRBV5-6, TRBV5-1 and TRBV20-1.

This clonotype was counted a few times. Its antigen is unidentified. Germline V gives CDR1 SGHRS, CDR2 YFSETQ. This CDR3 has 16 residues. With V trimmed by 4 bases and J by 4 bases, 9 bases remained unmatched. Unique-molecular-identifier-tagged TCR beta cDNA libraries were used. TCRdb used MiXCR to reprocess the PCR reads, holding one entry per CDR3 protein. The sample has fewer than 850,000 distinct CDR3 sequences, 25% to 30% seen once. The sample was blood. This TCR was sampled from a girl aged 10-17 years with multiple sclerosis. The chain recombines TRBV5-1 with TRBJ2-3; TRBD2 agrees at 10 bases. DNA of the CDR3: TGCGCCAGCAGCCTGTCGACTAGCGGGTTTCCAGATACGCAGTATTTT. This gives the protein CASSLSTSGFPDTQYF. Supplemented by reference TRBV5-1 and TRBJ2-3, the full variable domain reads KAGVTQTPRYLIKTRGQQVTLSCSPISGHRSVSWYQQTPGQGLQFLFEYFSETQRNKGNFPGRFSGRQFSNSRSEMNVSTLELGDSALYLCASSLSTSGFPDTQYFGPGTRLTVL.